This T cell receptor (beta chain) was documented in a study of T cells in Graves' hyperthyroidism and ophthalmopathy. Study details: Peripheral blood was collected at initial diagnosis, before any treatment.

The V gene end was trimmed by 5 bases and the J gene end by 3 bases; junction bases not matched to a gene: 10. Germline CDR1 is SGDLS and CDR2 is YYNGEE. The CDR3 loop spans 15 amino acids. No ophthalmopathy progression within 18 months constituted stable Graves' hyperthyroidism. Reasons for excluding patients were uncontrolled infection, other autoimmune disease, pregnancy or lactation. This clonotype was recorded at least ten times. Amplification yielded TCR beta CDR3 regions, with RNA transcripts as the source. The TCR CDR3 was amplified in a first-round RT-PCR using the HTBI primer set. TCRdb ran MiXCR on the multiplex PCR reads and lists one entry per CDR3 protein. The table includes 600,000 to 900,000 distinct CDR3 sequences, around 17% detected once.

The sample comprised blood. This sequence joins TRBV9 and TRBJ2-5; TRBD2 matches 7 bases. This receptor was taken from a man younger than 30 with Graves' hyperthyroidism. Here the CDR3 DNA reads TGTGCCAGCAGTTACGCCCAGGGAGGGAAAGAGACCCAGTACTTC. It codes for CASSYAQGGKETQYF. Supplemented by reference TRBV9 and TRBJ2-5, the full variable domain reads DSGVTQTPKHLITATGQRVTLRCSPRSGDLSVYWYQQSLDQGLQFLIQYYNGEERAKGNILERFSAQQFPDLHSELNLSSLELGDSALYFCASSYAQGGKETQYFGPGTRLLVL.